Presented here are 20 T cell receptor delta chains from one specimen sequenced in a study of Vγ9Vδ2 T cells in congenital toxoplasmosis. A single-tube template-switch cDNA reaction was primed with TRGC- and TRDC-specific primers. The TRGC primer was designed to bind both TRGC1 and TRGC2 constant genes. TCRdb reprocessed the reads through CATT. Of some 330 delta-chain clones in the sample, approximately 13% were seen once. Sequencing was done on a sample of gamma-delta T cells from blood. The receptors come from a child younger than 10 born to a mother with Toxoplasma gondii infection during pregnancy, either congenitally infected or uninfected (not recorded which).

Judged by abundance, this clone is hyperexpanded. At the DNA level, this CDR3 is encoded by other sequences in the same sample as well. The chain carries TRAV38-2/DV8 and TRDJ1; 7 nucleotides align to TRDD3. Germline CDR1 reads TSESDYY; CDR2 reads QEAYKQQN. This CDR3 has 25 amino acids. Trimming removed 4 bases from V and 0 bases from J; junction bases left unmatched: 36. The CDR3 DNA is TGTGCTTATAGGTCGAAGACCCCTTGGGTCCCGGACTGGGGATTTCGATCGCCTTACACCGATAAACTCATCTTT. Protein sequence: CAYRSKTPWVPDWGFRSPYTDKLIF.

By sample share, this clone is large. V is TRDV2 and J is TRDJ1; weak D call: TRDD3 (5 bases). The V and J ends lost 1 base and 2 bases respectively, with 22 bases between them. From germline, CDR1 is GEAIGNYY and CDR2 EKD. The CDR3 length is 18 residues. The CDR3 DNA follows: TGTGCCTGTGACACGTGGAGATGGGGACCCATGTTGACCGATAAACTCATCTTT. Amino acids: CACDTWRWGPMLTDKLIF.

In its sample, this clone is hyperexpanded. V is TRDV2 and J is TRDJ3, with 12 bases identical to TRDD3. With 5 bases clipped from V and 2 bases from J, the junction kept 6 bases outside the gene matches. This CDR3 spans 18 amino acids. From germline, CDR1 is GEAIGNYY and CDR2 EKD. This CDR3 reads CACVLLGDTTWDTRQMFF. In DNA, the CDR3 is TGTGCCTGTGTGTTACTGGGGGATACTACCTGGGACACCCGACAGATGTTTTTC.

The sample holds a few counts of this clone. A far larger clone is off by one base, so a read error is likely. The chain links TRDV1 to TRDJ1; 11 bases match TRDD3. From germline, CDR1 is TSWWSYY and CDR2 QGS. Trimming took 5 bases from V and 1 from J; bases not matched to a gene: 27. The CDR3 contains 23 residues. The CDR3 DNA is TGTGCTCTTGGGAACTTCCAGGGGCTATGGGGTCGGCTGGGGGATACCTGCACCGATAAACTCATCTTT. Translated, it gives CALGNFQGLWGRLGDTCTDKLIF.

This clone was counted between two and nine times. It is likely a read error: a sequence one base away is far more abundant. The sample has other DNA sequences that encode this CDR3 too. The chain has TRAV29/DV5 and TRDJ1; weak D call: TRDD3 (6 bases). V lost 5 bases and J lost 5, with 25 bases in between. Germline-derived CDR1 and CDR2 are NSMFDY and ISSIKDK. The CDR3 has 16 residues. The CDR3 reads CAAFPRGRGTDDKLIF. The CDR3 DNA sequence: TGTGCAGCCTTCCCACGGGGCAGGGGGACAGATGATAAACTCATCTTT.

This clone qualifies as large (0.1 to 1%). This chain joins TRDV2 and TRDJ1; D is unresolved. CDR3 size: 14 residues. Germline V CDR1 and CDR2: GEAIGNYY, EKD. Trimming left V 0 bases short and J 3 bases short, with 10 bases between. The CDR3 sequence: CACDTVSAADKLIF. The CDR3 DNA is TGTGCCTGTGACACCGTCTCCGCCGCCGATAAACTCATCTTT.

Comment on this clone: A far larger clone is a single base away, which makes a read error likely. This chain connects TRDV2 to TRDJ3; 11 bases line up with TRDD3. J lost 13 bases, V lost 3 bases, and 7 bases had no gene match. This CDR3 region has 15 residues. Per germline, CDR1 GEAIGNYY and CDR2 EKD. The CDR3 bases are TGTGCCTGTGACTCCGTACTGGGGGATATGCGACAGATGTTTTTC. It codes for CACDSVLGDMRQMFF.

This clone was seen a few times. A far larger clone is just one base off, so this is likely a read error. The sample holds other DNA sequences that translate to the same CDR3. This rearrangement joins TRDV1 to TRDJ1, with 12 bases identical to TRDD3. CDR3 length: 17 amino acids. The germline V gene has CDR1 TSWWSYY and CDR2 QGS. The CDR3 spells CALGEWPGGYAENKLIF. The CDR3 nucleotides read TGTGCTCTTGGGGAATGGCCTGGGGGATACGCAGAGAATAAACTCATCTTC.

The J gene corresponds to TRDJ2; a V gene call is absent; whether TRDD3, the table's D call, matches the DNA was not checked. CDR3 length: 25 residues. The CDR3, as DNA: TGCAGTGGTATCAACGCAGAGTACATGGGGCGTAATGATGCCTGTGGTAGTGCTTTGACAGCACAACTCTTCTTT. This encodes CSGINAEYMGRNDACGSALTAQLFF.

This clone was counted only a few times. One base separates it from a far larger clone, so it is likely a read error. The V call is TRDV2, the J call TRDJ1; 7 nucleotides line up with TRDD3. From germline, CDR1 is GEAIGNYY and CDR2 EKD. The CDR3 totals 19 residues. CDR3 region: CACYTVLGLGDRYTDKLIF. DNA of the CDR3: TGTGCCTGTTACACCGTTTTGGGATTGGGGGACAGGTACACCGATAAACTCATCTTT.

On this clone: The protein given by TCRdb reflects a much larger clone and differs at residue 8 from this DNA's translation, likely from a read error; the protein shown is the DNA's translation. The chain couples TRAV29/DV5 to TRDJ1, with D possibly TRDD3 on 6 matching bases. Germline V gives CDR1 NSMFDY, CDR2 ISSIKDK. The CDR3 totals 16 residues. The germline V and J ends were trimmed by 5 bases and 4 bases, with 24 bases remaining between them. The CDR3 DNA follows: TGTGCAGCCTTCCCACGGGGGGGGGGGACAGACGATAAACTCATCTTT. As protein: CAAFPRGGGTDDKLIF. The full variable domain, in which reference TRAV29/DV5 and TRDJ1 provide the parts outside the CDR3, is DQQVKQNSPSLSVQEGRISILNCDYTNSMFDYFLWYKKYPAEGPTFLISISSIKDKNEDGRFTVFLNKSAKHLSLHIVPSQPGDSAVYFCAAFPRGGGTDDKLIFGKGTRVTVEP.

With regard to this clone: A far larger clone differs by one base, so this is likely a read error. The V call is TRDV2, the J call TRDJ1; 9 bases line up with TRDD3. Germline V gene lookup returns CDR1 GEAIGNYY and CDR2 EKD. Losses at the gene ends were 0 bases for V and 8 bases for J; bases not matched to a gene: 6. The CDR3 has 14 residues. CDR3 loop: CACDTVGDTHKLIF. The CDR3 DNA sequence: TGTGCCTGTGACACCGTAGGGGATACGCACAAACTCATCTTT.

Points on this clone: The translation of this DNA and the TCRdb protein of a much larger clone differ at residue 3, probably owing to a read error; the protein shown here is translated from the DNA. The chain carries TRAV29/DV5 and TRDJ1; D is possibly TRDD2 or TRDD3 (6 bases each). With 7 bases removed from V and 4 bases from J, the gap between germline ends came to 26 bases. From germline, CDR1 is NSMFDY and CDR2 ISSIKDK. The CDR3 has 16 residues. The CDR3 nucleotides are TGTGCACCCTTCCCACGGGGCAGGGGGACAGACGATAAACTCATCTTT. Translation gives CAPFPRGRGTDDKLIF.

Note on this clone: The protein TCRdb gives is from a much larger clone and does not agree with this DNA's translation at residue 6, likely a read error; the protein shown here comes from the DNA. This sequence joins TRDV1 and TRDJ1; D not resolved. This CDR3 spans 18 amino acids. Germline lookup yields CDR1 TSWWSYY and CDR2 QGS. The V end lost 1 base, the J end lost 0 bases, and 18 bases lay between the germline ends. The CDR3 coding sequence is TGTGCTCTTGGGGAACACAGTCTCTCTCCCCTTTACACCGATAAACTCATCTTT. Its protein is CALGEHSLSPLYTDKLIF.

Turning to this clone: TCRdb has a much larger clone's protein, which differs at residue 10 from the translation of this DNA, likely because of a read error; what is shown is the protein translated from the DNA. The J gene is TRDJ1, the V gene TRDV2; 8 bases align to TRDD3. V lost 4 bases to trimming and J lost 0 bases; unmatched junction nucleotides: 12. CDR1 GEAIGNYY and CDR2 EKD come from the germline V gene. The CDR3 has 17 residues. CDR3 bases: TGTGCCTGTGAAACCCTACCCGGGGGATATTACACCGATAAACTCATCTTT. Residues: CACETLPGGYYTDKLIF.

With respect to this clone: A far larger clone is off by one base, so a read error is likely. Additional DNA sequences in this sample encode the identical CDR3. The V and J genes are TRAV29/DV5 and TRDJ1, with D possibly TRDD2 on 5 matching bases. The V gene's germline CDR1 is NSMFDY and CDR2 ISSIKDK. The CDR3 consists of 16 residues. V was clipped by 5 bases and J by 4 bases, with 24 bases between them. Here the CDR3 DNA reads TGTGCAGCCTTCCCACGGGGCAGGGGCACAGACGATAAACTCATCTTT. Translation: CAAFPRGRGTDDKLIF.

Although no V gene was called, TRDJ3 is the J gene. The length of the CDR3 is 10 residues. This CDR3 is CAWDTRQMFF. Written as DNA, the CDR3 is TGCGCCTGGGACACCCGACAGATGTTTTTC.

This clone was found a few times. It differs at one base from a far larger clone, so likely a read error. Other DNA variants within this sample encode the same CDR3. The chain joins TRDV1 to TRDJ1, with 8 bases matching TRDD3. Germline V gene sequence: CDR1 TSWWSYY, CDR2 QGS. The CDR3 totals 25 residues. Germline trimming cut 3 bases from V and 0 bases from J; bases unmatched to any gene: 33. The CDR3 bases are TGTGCTCTTGGGGACCGGCCTCCCCCTTATATTATTGGACTGGGGGCGGAGGGGTACACCGATAAACTCATCTTT. Translating gives CALGDRPPPYIIGLGAEGYTDKLIF.

As concerns this clone: The same CDR3 also results from other DNA sequences found in this sample. The V call is TRDV2, the J call TRDJ1, with 10 bases fitting TRDD3. The germline V gene has CDR1 GEAIGNYY and CDR2 EKD. Unmatched junction bases numbered 5, after V lost 3 bases and J lost 2 bases. CDR3 length: 15 amino acids. The chain's CDR3 is CACDSVLGDTDKLIF. The CDR3 bases are TGTGCCTGTGACTCCGTACTGGGGGATACCGATAAACTCATCTTT.

This clone was seen a handful of times. It is likely a read error: a sequence one base away is far more abundant. V usage is TRDV2 and J usage is TRDJ3; 8 bases match TRDD3. Germline V gene sequence: CDR1 GEAIGNYY, CDR2 EKD. The CDR3 extends over 15 amino acids. The junction had 10 bases not matched to a gene; V was cut back by 3 bases and J by 13 bases. Here the CDR3 reads CACDSVLGGTRQMFF. The DNA of the CDR3 is TGTGCCTGTGACTCCGTACTGGGGGGTACGCGACAGATGTTTTTC.